This is a list of T cell receptor beta chains from one sample in a study of T cells in localized non-small cell lung cancer. TCRdb's table, derived via immunoSEQ multiplex PCR, lists solely in-frame clones and lacks some. The sample yields under 20,000 clones, about 93% seen once. The material sequenced was peripheral blood, taken before any cancer treatment. The receptors were sampled from a male donor aged 60 or over with stage I squamous cell lung carcinoma. Each CDR3 is given with its conserved first and last residue. Fields, in order: clone size, V gene, D gene, J gene, CDR3 DNA, CDR3 protein. D genes are given only for firm matches. Clone size, where shown, is once, few, many, or a class for clones that have expanded.

-	TRBV19	TRBD2	TRBJ2-3	TGTGCCAGTACCTCCCATAGCTCTGGCGGGAGTGGGACAGATACGCAGTATTTT	CASTSHSSGGSGTDTQYF
few	TRBV28	TRBD1	TRBJ1-4	TGTGCCAGCAGATCCGGGACAGCCTCTAATGAAAAACTGTTTTTT	CASRSGTASNEKLFF
-	TRBV11-3	-	TRBJ2-3	TGTGCCAGCAGTACGAACTCAGCGGATACGCAGTATTTT	CASSTNSADTQYF
once	TRBV21-1	-	TRBJ1-2	TGTGCCAGCAGCAACAGACCCAACTATGGCTACACCTTC	CASSNRPNYGYTF
-	TRBV14	-	TRBJ2-7	TGTGCCAGCAGCCAAGACTTAGACAGGACCTACGAGCAGTACTTC	CASSQDLDRTYEQYF
-	TRBV6-5	-	TRBJ1-1	TGTGCCAGCAGACTTACAGGAGATATGAACACTGAAGCTTTCTTT	CASRLTGDMNTEAFF
-	TRBV7-2	-	TRBJ1-3	TGTGCCAGCAGCCCCAGCTCTGGAAACACCATATATTTT	CASSPSSGNTIYF
-	TRBV6-6	-	TRBJ2-7	TGTGCCAGCAGTTACTGGGGGCGGGACGAGCAGTACTTC	CASSYWGRDEQYF
-	TRBV5-1	TRBD2	TRBJ2-2	TGCGCCAGCAGTTTTAGCGGGAGGGAAATGACCGGGGAGCTGTTTTTT	CASSFSGREMTGELFF
few	TRBV11-2	-	TRBJ1-2	TGTGCCAGCAGTTCCGGTTGGGAGAATGGCTACACCTTC	CASSSGWENGYTF
-	TRBV18	-	TRBJ2-7	TGTGCCAGCTCACCCCCGGGACAACCCTACGAGCAGTACTTC	CASSPPGQPYEQYF
-	TRBV30	TRBD2	TRBJ2-5	TGTGCCTGGACTAGCGGGACCTTGGGAGAGACCCAGTACTTC	CAWTSGTLGETQYF
-	TRBV5-8	-	TRBJ1-2	TGTGCCAGCAGCTCAGGGACTGTGCCCGTCTATGGCTACACCTTC	CASSSGTVPVYGYTF
-	TRBV11-2	TRBD2	TRBJ2-7	TGTGCCAGCAGCGGGGAGACTAGCGGGAGGCCTGCCTACGAGCAGTACTTC	CASSGETSGRPAYEQYF
-	TRBV7-3	-	TRBJ2-1	TGTGCCACCAGAACCCCCTTAGCGGAAAGCTCCTACAATGAGCAGTTCTTC	CATRTPLAESSYNEQFF
-	TRBV2	-	TRBJ2-1	TGTGCCAGCAGTCTGACAGAGGGGTCCAGTGGTGAGCAGTTCTTC	CASSLTEGSSGEQFF
-	TRBV7-8	TRBD2	TRBJ2-7	TGTGCCAGCAAGGCGCTAGCGGGATCCTACGAGCAGTACTTC	CASKALAGSYEQYF
-	TRBV19	-	TRBJ1-5	TGTGCCAGTAGCCTGGACAGTAATTTGGGGCCCCAGCATTTT	CASSLDSNLGPQHF
-	TRBV28	-	TRBJ1-5	TGTGCCAGCAGTACCGACAGCGGAGATCAGCCCCAGCATTTT	CASSTDSGDQPQHF
-	TRBV11-3	-	TRBJ2-7	TGTGCCAGCAGCTCTGGGTACGAGCAGTACTTC	CASSSGYEQYF
-	TRBV10-3	-	TRBJ2-1	TGTGCCATCAGATCCGGCCCTGAGCAGTTCTTC	CAIRSGPEQFF
-	TRBV28	TRBD2	TRBJ2-1	TGTGCCAGCAGCTTCGGCCTCTTACTAGCGGGAGTTTACAATGAGCAGTTCTTC	CASSFGLLLAGVYNEQFF
once	TRBV7-2	-	TRBJ2-1	TGTGCCAGCAGCTTAATTCCCGCGGTGGAGTACAATGAGCAGTTCTTC	CASSLIPAVEYNEQFF